This T cell receptor beta chain derives from a study of OX40 agonist ivuxolimab in advanced cancers. The wider study: People in dose escalation had one of these cancers: hepatocellular carcinoma, melanoma, renal cell or head and neck cancer. Subjects had a mean age of roughly 60 years, with a range of about 23 to 90; just over 80% were male.

Sequencing was performed with immunoSEQ multiplex PCR; in TCRdb, only in-frame clones are kept and a portion is missing. Among tens of thousands of clones listed, 78% were seen once. The germline CDR1 and CDR2 sequences are SGHRS and YFSETQ. V lost 0 bases and J lost 1, with 4 bases in between. This CDR3 spans 13 amino acids. The material sequenced was CD4+ or CD8+ T cells sorted from blood, taken in a trial of the OX40 agonist ivuxolimab. This chain uses TRBV5-1 with TRBJ2-5; D ambiguous. This clonotype originated in an adult with an advanced solid tumor such as melanoma, head and neck, liver or kidney cancer. Written as DNA, the CDR3 is TGCGCCAGCAGCTTGGCCTCCCAAGAGACCCAGTACTTC. It translates to CASSLASQETQYF. Drawing the rest from reference TRBV5-1 and TRBJ2-5, the complete variable domain is KAGVTQTPRYLIKTRGQQVTLSCSPISGHRSVSWYQQTPGQGLQFLFEYFSETQRNKGNFPGRFSGRQFSNSRSEMNVSTLELGDSALYLCASSLASQETQYFGPGTRLLVL.